This T cell receptor (beta chain) emerged from a study of blood T cell repertoires in COVID-19. Study-level background: Acute-phase and convalescent COVID-19 samples originated in the United States, Italy and Spain. From T cells, B-cell-depleted T cells, or PBMCs came the material, which was cDNA or gDNA.

Authors' analysis steps: Reference gene primer amplification yielded estimated nucleated cell counts. TCRdb keeps only in-frame clones here, not all; method: immunoSEQ multiplex PCR. That table is the source of V, J and clone size, and D and trimming were worked out from the DNA. Of more than 250,000 clones in the sample, roughly 87% were seen once. CDR1 is LGHNA and CDR2 is YSLEER in the germline V gene. The ends were cut back, 3 bases at V and 5 bases at J, with 13 bases in the middle. CDR3 length: 14 residues. The chain links TRBV4-3 to TRBJ1-1; weak D call: TRBD1 (6 bases). The receptor was derived from a man aged 45-65 years with active or convalescent COVID-19. The sequenced sample was peripheral blood. CDR3 amino acids: CASSHPPRGTEAFF. In DNA, the CDR3 is TGCGCCAGCAGCCACCCGCCCAGGGGTACTGAAGCTTTCTTT.